This T cell receptor beta chain originates from a study of vaccination and CD4 T cells after COVID-19. Study in general: Cells were stimulated with overlapping spike peptide pools from SARS-CoV-2, HCoV-NL63, HCoV-OC43 and HCoV-229E.

This clonotype is termed medium-sized (0.01 to 0.1%). What it binds is unknown. Sequence data for DNA of cultured CD4+ T cells were generated by the Oncomine TCR Beta short-read assay. TCRdb reprocessed the PCR reads with MiXCR, giving one entry per CDR3 protein. Among under 15,000 distinct CDR3 sequences listed, about 28% were seen once. This CDR3 spans 12 amino acids. The V end lost 9 bases, the J end lost 4 bases, and 12 bases lay between the germline ends. Germline CDR1 reads SNHLY; CDR2 reads FYNNEI. Whole-study results and caveats: Researchers report that a median about 90% of reactive clones in convalescent patients surfaced only post-vaccination. Counts of SARS-CoV-2-reactive clonotypes had a median that went from about 20 to 38, a nonsignificant change.

Treatment: roughly 10-day PBMC culture with coronavirus spike peptide pools or control peptides (ViraFEST assay). The J gene is TRBJ1-2, the V gene TRBV2; TRBD1 is a possible D gene (5 bases). This sequence was found in a human donor with COVID-19. The source material was cultured CD4+ T cells from blood. This CDR3 is CARAGLSYGYTF. The CDR3 nucleotides are TGTGCCAGGGCGGGACTCAGCTATGGCTACACCTTC.